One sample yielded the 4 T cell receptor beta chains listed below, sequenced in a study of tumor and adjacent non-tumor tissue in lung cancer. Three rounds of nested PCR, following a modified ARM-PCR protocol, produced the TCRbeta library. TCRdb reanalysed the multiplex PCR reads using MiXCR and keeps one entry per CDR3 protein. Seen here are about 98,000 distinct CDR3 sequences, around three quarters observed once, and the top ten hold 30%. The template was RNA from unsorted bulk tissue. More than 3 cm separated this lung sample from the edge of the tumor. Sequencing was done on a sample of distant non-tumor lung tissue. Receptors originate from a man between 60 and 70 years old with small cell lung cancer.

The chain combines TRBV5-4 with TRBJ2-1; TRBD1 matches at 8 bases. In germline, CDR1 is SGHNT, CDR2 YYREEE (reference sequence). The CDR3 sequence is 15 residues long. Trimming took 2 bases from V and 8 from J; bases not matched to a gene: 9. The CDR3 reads CASSFSWTGLYEQFF. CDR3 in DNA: TGTGCCAGCAGCTTCTCGTGGACAGGGTTGTATGAGCAGTTCTTC.

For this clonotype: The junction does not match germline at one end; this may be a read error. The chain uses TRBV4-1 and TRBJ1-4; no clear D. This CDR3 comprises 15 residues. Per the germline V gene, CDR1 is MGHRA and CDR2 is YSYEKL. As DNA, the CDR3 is TGCGCCAGTAACCAAACCCTATACCGGAATGAAGAACTGTTTTTT. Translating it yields CASNQTLYRNEELFF.

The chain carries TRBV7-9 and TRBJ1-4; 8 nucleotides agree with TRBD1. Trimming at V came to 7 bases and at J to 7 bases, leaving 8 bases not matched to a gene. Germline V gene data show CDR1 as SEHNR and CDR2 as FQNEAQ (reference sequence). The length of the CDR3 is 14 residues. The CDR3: CASNSGQGIEKLFF. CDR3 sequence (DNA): TGTGCCAGCAACTCCGGACAGGGAATTGAAAAACTGTTTTTT.

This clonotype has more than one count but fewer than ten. CDR3 sequence reads: CASSSSQGWSTDTQYF. CDR3 bases: TGTGCCAGCAGTTCCTCTCAGGGATGGAGCACAGATACGCAGTATTTT. V usage is TRBV28 and J usage is TRBJ2-3; tentatively, D is TRBD1 (5 bases). V shed 4 bases and J shed 0 bases, with 14 bases lying between them. This CDR3 spans 16 amino acids. CDR1 and CDR2 from the germline V gene are MDHEN and SYDVKM. The complete variable domain, with remaining parts taken from reference TRBV28 and TRBJ2-3, reads DVKVTQSSRYLVKRTGEKVFLECVQDMDHENMFWYRQDPGLGLRLIYFSYDVKMKEKGDIPEGYSVSREKKERFSLILESASTNQTSMYLCASSSSQGWSTDTQYFGPGTRLTVL.